This note documents a single TCR beta chain sequence. Its antigen is not identified. From germline, CDR1 is SGHRS and CDR2 YFSETQ. V gave up 3 bases and J gave up 6 bases; unmatched junction bases: 8. The CDR3 runs 15 residues. These data are taken from a study of blood T cells in healthy people across ages. Each donor's blood draw was roughly 9.8 milliliters of peripheral blood. A J-beta primer mix and a sample-barcoded 5' primer were used in a second PCR of roughly 6 to 12 cycles. MiXCR, run by TCRdb on the 5' RACE reads, gives a single entry per CDR3 protein. The sample carries about 640,000 distinct CDR3 sequences, approximately 50% recorded once. Findings and caveats of the study: In the absence of known donor CMV status, changes in expanded clonotypes were possibly confounded. Relative to aged donors, long-lived donors carried more naive CD4+ cells and displayed higher diversity.

The source is a man in his sixties in good health. The chain has TRBV5-1 and TRBJ2-1; TRBD2 agrees at 8 bases. Material: blood. Written as DNA, the CDR3 is TGCGCCAGCAGCTCGCCGGGGGGGCCGGTCAATGAGCAGTTCTTC. Translation gives CASSSPGGPVNEQFF.